This is a list of T cell receptor beta chains from one sample in a study of CD8+CD57+ T cells in acquired aplastic anemia. In TCRdb, the reads were re-called with MiXCR into one record per CDR3 protein. The sample includes around 290,000 distinct CDR3 sequences, roughly 59% of them seen just once. Sample: sorted CD4+, CD8+, or CD8+CD57+ T cells (not recorded which) from PBMCs. These receptors all stem from a human donor with aplastic anemia. The CDR3 runs from the conserved cysteine through the conserved F or W. The D gene is left open where the match is weak. Clone size is shown for a subset of rows, as once, few, many or a class of expanded clone.

>TRBJ1-1|TRBD1|once|TRBV10-3
TGTGCCATCAGTGTAGGACAGGGCACGGCTGAAGCTTTCTTT
CAISVGQGTAEAFF
>TRBJ1-5|-|-|TRBV24-1
TGTGCCACCAGTACTCCCGGGATAGGCCAGCCCCAGCATTTT
CATSTPGIGQPQHF
>TRBJ1-2|-|once|TRBV11-3
TGTGCCAGCAGCTTAGGGCCAGGGGCGAACTATGGCTACACCTTC
CASSLGPGANYGYTF
>TRBJ1-1|-|many|TRBV9
TGTGCCAGCAGCGTAGAACCAGAAGGGACTGAAGCTTTCTTT
CASSVEPEGTEAFF
>TRBJ2-2|TRBD2|-|TRBV5-1
TGCGCCAGCAGCCCCGGGACTAGCGGGGGGGAGCTGTTTTTT
CASSPGTSGGELFF
>TRBJ1-1|-|many|TRBV7-8
TGTGCCAGCAGCTTAGAGAGGGACCCACATCGCCTGAACACTGAAGCTTTCTTT
CASSLERDPHRLNTEAFF
>TRBJ1-5|-|-|TRBV7-8
TGTGCCAGCAGCTCATCAGGAGGTAATCAGCCCCAGCATTTT
CASSSSGGNQPQHF
>TRBJ1-5|-|many|TRBV6-1
TGTGCCAGCAGTGAACCGGGGCAGCCCCAGCATTTT
CASSEPGQPQHF
>TRBJ2-3|-|-|TRBV9
TGTGCCAGCAGCGTAGTCGGAAGAGGAGATACGCAGTATTTT
CASSVVGRGDTQYF
>TRBJ2-3|-|-|TRBV7-3
TGTGCCAGCAGCTTAACGCGGGACTCCACAGATACGCAGTATTTT
CASSLTRDSTDTQYF
>TRBJ2-2|-|once|TRBV6-2/TRBV6-3
TGTGCCAGCAGACTGTGGGGAGCGTCGGAGCTGTTTTTT
CASRLWGASELFF
>TRBJ1-1|TRBD1|-|TRBV20-1
TGCAGTGTACGACAGGGAACGAACACTGAAGCTTTCTTT
CSVRQGTNTEAFF
>TRBJ2-1|TRBD2|-|TRBV4-3
TGCGCCAGCAGCCAAGTAGGCGCTAGCGGGGCCCATGAGCAGTTCTTC
CASSQVGASGAHEQFF
>TRBJ2-7|-|-|TRBV7-8
TGTGCCAGCAGCTTAGAGCGCTCCTACGAGCAGTACTTC
CASSLERSYEQYF
>TRBJ1-2|TRBD1|-|TRBV5-5
TGTGCCAGCAGCTCGGAGACAGGGGGATACAACTATGGCTACACCTTC
CASSSETGGYNYGYTF
>TRBJ2-7|TRBD1|-|TRBV6-5
TGTGCCAGCAGTTTTCGACAGGGACAGGACGAGCAGTACTTC
CASSFRQGQDEQYF
>TRBJ2-5|-|many|TRBV9
TGTGCCAGCAGCGTGCAACGGGGTGATCAAGAGACCCAGTACTTC
CASSVQRGDQETQYF
>TRBJ1-4|TRBD1|many|TRBV11-2
TGTGCCAGCAGCTTCCGACAGGGGAATGAAAAACTGTTTTTT
CASSFRQGNEKLFF
>TRBJ1-3|-|many|TRBV19
TGTGCCAGTAGAAGATTGGCTGGAAACACCATATATTTT
CASRRLAGNTIYF
>TRBJ2-7|-|few|TRBV5-8
TGTGCCAGCAGCTTGACGGGAGTCCAGCAGTACTTC
CASSLTGVQQYF
>TRBJ2-5|TRBD2|-|TRBV24-1
TGTGCCACCAGTGACCCCGGGGGGGGTTACGAGACCCAGTACTTC
CATSDPGGGYETQYF
>TRBJ1-2|TRBD1|-|TRBV19
TGTGCCAGTAGCCCGACAGGGATGGACTATGGCTACACCTTC
CASSPTGMDYGYTF
>TRBJ2-7|-|-|TRBV19
TGTGCCAGTCATACAAGGAGACCGACCCCCGAGCAGTACTTC
CASHTRRPTPEQYF
>TRBJ1-3|TRBD1|many|TRBV6-5
TGTGCCAGCAGAAAGGACAGGGCTGGAAACACCATATATTTT
CASRKDRAGNTIYF
>TRBJ1-1|TRBD1|few|TRBV6-6
TGTGCCAGCAGTGTCGACAGGGCGATCGGGACTGAAGCTTTCTTT
CASSVDRAIGTEAFF
>TRBJ1-1|-|-|TRBV19
TGTGCCAGTAGTATAAGGGATACGGGAGGCACTGAAGCTTTCTTT
CASSIRDTGGTEAFF
>TRBJ1-5|-|many|TRBV19
TGTGCCAGTAGTTTGCACCCCTCAGGGCTCAATCAGCCCCAGCATTTT
CASSLHPSGLNQPQHF
>TRBJ1-2|-|-|TRBV6-5
TGTGCCAGCAGTTACCTCCACGGATGGGACTATGGCTACACCTTC
CASSYLHGWDYGYTF
>TRBJ2-7|-|-|TRBV2
TGTGCCAGCAGTGAGGACTCCTACTACGAGCAGTACTTC
CASSEDSYYEQYF
>TRBJ2-1|-|once|TRBV20-1
TGCAGTGCTAGAGGAGGGCTCTCCTACAATGAGCAGTTCTTC
CSARGGLSYNEQFF
>TRBJ2-2|TRBD2|few|TRBV6-5
TGTGCCAGCAGTTACTCGCGCCCGGGACTAGCGTCTGGCGGCACCGGGGAGCTGTTTTTT
CASSYSRPGLASGGTGELFF
>TRBJ1-5|-|-|TRBV5-5
TGTGCCAGCAGTAGGACTGGGTTGAATCAGCCCCAGCATTTT
CASSRTGLNQPQHF
>TRBJ2-1|TRBD1|-|TRBV7-2
TGTGCCAGCAGTAGGACAGGGGGGACCTACAATGAGCAGTTCTTC
CASSRTGGTYNEQFF
>TRBJ2-1|TRBD2|-|TRBV7-3
TGTGCCAGCAGCTTCCTAGCGGGGGGCTTCAATGAGCAGTTCTTC
CASSFLAGGFNEQFF
>TRBJ1-2|-|-|TRBV2
TGTGCCAGCCGGCGTAGCACCCTTGATGGCTACACCTTC
CASRRSTLDGYTF
>TRBJ1-5|-|-|TRBV2
TGTGCCAGCAGTGACGGAGGAACGAATCAGCCCCAGCATTTT
CASSDGGTNQPQHF